This T cell receptor (beta chain) is drawn from a study of OX40 agonist ivuxolimab in advanced cancers. Profiled with immunoSEQ multiplex PCR; TCRdb holds only in-frame clones, not every one. This sample has approximately 100,000 clones, with around 85% found just once. Trimming cost V 6 bases and J 7 bases, with 21 bases left between them. CDR1 MNHEY and CDR2 SMNVEV come from the germline V gene (reference sequence). This CDR3 has 15 residues. The sequence was collected from an adult with an advanced solid tumor such as melanoma, head and neck, liver or kidney cancer. This chain uses TRBV27 with TRBJ1-2, with D possibly matching TRBD1 (5 bases). The sample here was CD4+ or CD8+ T cells sorted from blood, taken in a trial of the OX40 agonist ivuxolimab. The CDR3 DNA follows: TGTGCCAGCAGCTGGGGGAACAGTGGTGTCCGTGGCTACACCTTC. Protein sequence: CASSWGNSGVRGYTF.